A selection of T cell receptor beta chains follows, all from one sample in a study of blood T cell repertoires in COVID-19. TCRdb's copy holds only in-frame clones and misses some; the assay was immunoSEQ multiplex PCR. The data show around 180,000 clones, with about 84% seen just once and 18% held by the top ten. Sequenced input: peripheral blood. These receptors originate from a person aged 65 to 85 with COVID-19, enrolled during active disease. Each CDR3 is given with its conserved first and last residue. A D gene is named only where the DNA matches it firmly. For some rows the clone size is stated as once, few or many, or as a class when expanded; others skip it.

d_call: TRBD1; clone_size: -; v_call: TRBV12-5; j_call: TRBJ2-3; cdr3_nt: TGTGCTAGTCGGGGGACAGGTCCAGATACGCAGTATTTT; cdr3_aa: CASRGTGPDTQYF
d_call: TRBD1; clone_size: -; v_call: TRBV6-5; j_call: TRBJ1-5; cdr3_nt: TGTGCCACCACTAGGACAGGGGGCGACCAGCCCCAGCATTTT; cdr3_aa: CATTRTGGDQPQHF
d_call: TRBD1; clone_size: -; v_call: TRBV6-5; j_call: TRBJ1-5; cdr3_nt: TGTGCCAGCAGTTCCGAGACAGGGTTTAATCAGCCCCAGCATTTT; cdr3_aa: CASSSETGFNQPQHF
d_call: TRBD2; clone_size: -; v_call: TRBV5-1; j_call: TRBJ2-7; cdr3_nt: TGCGCCAGCAGCTTGGAGGCGGGAGCGGACGAGCAGTACTTC; cdr3_aa: CASSLEAGADEQYF
d_call: TRBD1; clone_size: -; v_call: TRBV7-2; j_call: TRBJ2-6; cdr3_nt: TGTGCCAGCAGCTTATTCCCCTCAGGGGGCGCTGGGGCCAACGTCCTGACTTTC; cdr3_aa: CASSLFPSGGAGANVLTF
d_call: TRBD1; clone_size: -; v_call: TRBV29-1; j_call: TRBJ2-7; cdr3_nt: TGCAGCGTTGTGGCAGGGGGCCTGGGAGAGCAGTACTTC; cdr3_aa: CSVVAGGLGEQYF
d_call: TRBD2; clone_size: -; v_call: TRBV9; j_call: TRBJ2-3; cdr3_nt: TGTGCCAGCAGCGGTATAGCGGGGGGCACAGATACGCAGTATTTT; cdr3_aa: CASSGIAGGTDTQYF
d_call: -; clone_size: once; v_call: TRBV6-5; j_call: TRBJ1-1; cdr3_nt: TGTGCCAGTGACAGGCAGGGTGAAGCTTTCTTT; cdr3_aa: CASDRQGEAFF
d_call: TRBD1; clone_size: -; v_call: TRBV14; j_call: TRBJ2-7; cdr3_nt: TGTGCCAGGGACAGGGGGCTTTGGTACGAGCAGTACTTC; cdr3_aa: CARDRGLWYEQYF
d_call: TRBD1; clone_size: once; v_call: TRBV4-1; j_call: TRBJ1-1; cdr3_nt: TGCGCCAGCAGCCCGGGACAGGGGGTTACTGAAGCTTTCTTT; cdr3_aa: CASSPGQGVTEAFF
d_call: TRBD2; clone_size: -; v_call: TRBV28; j_call: TRBJ2-2; cdr3_nt: TGTGCCAGCAGTTTAATGTCTAGCGGGGGCTCCACCGGGGAGCTGTTTTTT; cdr3_aa: CASSLMSSGGSTGELFF
d_call: -; clone_size: -; v_call: TRBV19; j_call: TRBJ1-3; cdr3_nt: TGTGCCAGTAGTATCGACAGGTTCTCTGGAAACACCATATATTTT; cdr3_aa: CASSIDRFSGNTIYF
d_call: -; clone_size: once; v_call: TRBV28; j_call: TRBJ1-5; cdr3_nt: TGTGCCAGCATCTCGGCGGGCAATCAGCCCCAGCATTTT; cdr3_aa: CASISAGNQPQHF
d_call: TRBD1; clone_size: -; v_call: TRBV6-2/TRBV6-3; j_call: TRBJ2-3; cdr3_nt: TGTGCCAGCAGCCCAAGGACAGGGGCGGCGGATACGCAGTATTTT; cdr3_aa: CASSPRTGAADTQYF
d_call: -; clone_size: -; v_call: TRBV10-3; j_call: TRBJ1-2; cdr3_nt: TGTGCCATCAGTGGGGACACTGGTTATGGCTACACCTTC; cdr3_aa: CAISGDTGYGYTF
d_call: TRBD2; clone_size: -; v_call: TRBV29-1; j_call: TRBJ2-1; cdr3_nt: TGCAGCGTTGCCTCTCGTGGCGGGAGGCTGGATGAGCAGTTCTTC; cdr3_aa: CSVASRGGRLDEQFF
d_call: -; clone_size: few; v_call: TRBV9; j_call: TRBJ2-7; cdr3_nt: TGTGCCAGCAGCGTAGGGGACACGCGCTCCTACGAGCAGTACTTC; cdr3_aa: CASSVGDTRSYEQYF
d_call: -; clone_size: -; v_call: TRBV28; j_call: TRBJ2-1; cdr3_nt: TGTGCCAGCAGTTTACTCCGTGAGCAGTTCTTC; cdr3_aa: CASSLLREQFF
d_call: -; clone_size: -; v_call: TRBV19; j_call: TRBJ1-3; cdr3_nt: TGTGCCAGTAGTGCGGGACCTTTGTTCTCTGGAAACACCATATATTTT; cdr3_aa: CASSAGPLFSGNTIYF
d_call: TRBD1; clone_size: -; v_call: TRBV28; j_call: TRBJ1-2; cdr3_nt: TGTGCCAGCAGCCAACCCCGACAGGGGGTCCGTGGCTACACCTTC; cdr3_aa: CASSQPRQGVRGYTF
d_call: -; clone_size: -; v_call: TRBV2; j_call: TRBJ1-5; cdr3_nt: TGTGCCAGCAGTGAGATGCAGGGCAATCAGCCCCAGCATTTT; cdr3_aa: CASSEMQGNQPQHF
d_call: TRBD2; clone_size: -; v_call: TRBV28; j_call: TRBJ2-5; cdr3_nt: TGTGCCAGCAGTACCAGGACTAGCGGGAAAGAGACCCAGTACTTC; cdr3_aa: CASSTRTSGKETQYF